This entry lists 30 T cell receptor beta chains sequenced from one sample in a study of T cells of healthy individuals. One entry per CDR3 protein, called by TCRdb with MiXCR from the 5' RACE reads. Of about 82,000 distinct CDR3 sequences in the sample, 4% to 5.5% are singletons; the top ten hold about 7.5%. Source of these receptors: a female donor in good health.

This clonotype appeared a few times. The chain recombines TRBV13 with TRBJ2-6; the match to TRBD2 covers 12 bases. This CDR3 is built from 17 residues. V was clipped by 3 bases and J by 4 bases; unmatched bases: 4. Germline CDR1 and CDR2: PRHDT and FYEKMQ (reference sequence). The CDR3 sequence is CASSFGLAGTGANVLTF. The CDR3 DNA reads as TGTGCCAGCAGCTTCGGACTAGCGGGAACCGGGGCCAACGTCCTGACTTTC.

A word on this clonotype: A read error is possible here, since a much larger clone lies one base away. The V gene is TRBV21-1, the J gene TRBJ2-5; the D call TRBD1 from the table was never checked on the DNA. TRBV21-1 is an annotated pseudogene. The CDR3 loop spans 15 amino acids. The CDR3 DNA is TGTGCCAGCAGCAAGGTACAGGGGGCAGGAGGGACCCAGTACTTC. Translation gives CASSKVQGAGGTQYF.

This chain uses TRBV10-3 with TRBJ1-2; the match to TRBD1 covers 9 bases. There are 16 residues in the CDR3. With 7 bases clipped from V and 2 bases from J, the junction kept 11 bases outside the gene matches. CDR1 is ENHRY, CDR2 SYGVKD, per germline. The CDR3 DNA reads TGTGCCATCATGGGGGAACAGGGGGCAGGAAACTATGGCTACACCTTC. It codes for CAIMGEQGAGNYGYTF.

This clonotype was seen ten or more times. The CDR3 DNA reads TGTGCCAGCAGCTTAGGATGGGGGACAGGCAATGAAAAACTGTTTTTT. This codes for CASSLGWGTGNEKLFF. The chain links TRBV7-2 to TRBJ1-4; 8 positions agree with TRBD1. With 1 base clipped from V and 5 bases from J, the junction kept 6 bases outside the gene matches. CDR1 is SGHTA and CDR2 is FQGNSA in the germline V gene. The CDR3 runs 16 residues.

This clonotype was found many times. The chain joins TRBV2 to TRBJ2-5; D perhaps matches TRBD1 (6 bases). Germline V gene data show CDR1 as SNHLY and CDR2 as FYNNEI. This CDR3 region has 13 residues. The V end was cut by 7 bases, the J end by 3 bases, with 12 bases between. CDR3 DNA sequence: TGTGCCAGCAACACAGGGATTGAAGAGACCCAGTACTTC. Its translation: CASNTGIEETQYF.

The gene calls are TRBV29-1 and TRBJ2-1; D is perhaps TRBD2 (6 bases). Germline V gene data show CDR1 as SQVTM and CDR2 as ANQGSEA. This CDR3 is built from 14 residues. V lost 6 bases, J lost 0 bases, and 12 bases lay in between. CDR3 protein: CSVTGTPSYNEQFF. DNA for the CDR3: TGCAGCGTCACCGGGACTCCCTCCTACAATGAGCAGTTCTTC.

The table lists this clonotype with a few counts. CDR3 coding DNA: TGCGCCAGCAGCTTGGGGGGGGGAGCAGACACTGAAGCTTTCTTT. This gives the protein CASSLGGGADTEAFF. The V gene is TRBV5-1, the J gene TRBJ1-1, with D perhaps matching TRBD1 (5 bases). The CDR3 has 15 residues. The germline V gene has CDR1 SGHRS and CDR2 YFSETQ. The V end lost 0 bases, the J end lost 3 bases, and 12 bases lay between the germline ends.

Many counts were recorded for this clonotype. This rearrangement joins TRBV19 to TRBJ2-3; 7 bases fit TRBD2. Unmatched junction bases numbered 10, after V lost 5 bases and J lost 2 bases. The CDR3 has 16 residues. Germline CDR1 LNHDA, CDR2 SQIVND (reference sequence). CDR3 bases: TGTGCCAGTAGTGAAAGGGCGGGAGCTGACACAGATACGCAGTATTTT. Protein: CASSERAGADTDTQYF.

This clonotype was detected ten times or more. As DNA, the CDR3 is TGTGCCAGTAGGGCAGGTTCCCTCTCCTACAATGAGCAGTTCTTC. Residues: CASRAGSLSYNEQFF. The chain uses TRBV19 and TRBJ2-1; D remains unclear. Germline lookup yields CDR1 LNHDA and CDR2 SQIVND (reference sequence). The germline V and J ends were trimmed by 6 bases and 0 bases, with 12 bases remaining between them. The CDR3 covers 15 residues.

This clonotype appeared a few times. V gene TRBV2 combines with J gene TRBJ2-1; 11 positions agree with TRBD2. Trimming took 2 bases from V and 8 from J; bases not matched to a gene: 5. Per germline, CDR1 SNHLY and CDR2 FYNNEI. This CDR3 has 15 amino acids. This CDR3 reads CASSEFSGRGDEQFF. CDR3 nucleotides: TGTGCCAGCAGTGAATTTAGCGGGAGGGGGGATGAGCAGTTCTTC.

The J gene is TRBJ1-5, the V gene TRBV7-2, with 7 bases that match TRBD1. The J segment lost 1 base and the V segment lost 5 bases, leaving 8 bases of the junction unmatched. This CDR3 has 16 amino acids. CDR1 and CDR2 (germline): SGHTA, FQGNSA. CDR3 coding DNA: TGTGCCAGCAGCCCGGCCCCGACAGGGAGCAATCAGCCCCAGCATTTT. Amino acids: CASSPAPTGSNQPQHF.

The table lists this clonotype with many counts. The gene calls are TRBV12-3 or TRBV12-4 and TRBJ2-2; D is uncertain. Trimming stripped 6 bases from V and 4 bases from J, with 12 bases between. CDR3 length: 14 amino acids. CDR3 DNA sequence: TGTGCCAGCAGCAGTCTGACAACCACCGGGGAGCTGTTTTTT. Translating gives CASSSLTTTGELFF.

In this sample, this clonotype turned up many times. The V gene is TRBV20-1, the J gene TRBJ2-5; D gene unclear. V lost 2 bases and J lost 2, with 9 bases in between. Germline CDR1 and CDR2: DFQATT and SNEGSKA (reference sequence). This CDR3 spans 13 amino acids. As DNA, the CDR3 is TGCAGTGCTAGACCCTCCTCTCAAGAGACCCAGTACTTC. This encodes CSARPSSQETQYF.

This clonotype was recorded at least ten times. The rearrangement links TRBV2 to TRBJ2-1, with D perhaps matching TRBD1 or TRBD2 (5 bases each). V shed 6 bases and J shed 10 bases, with 22 bases lying between them. CDR1 and CDR2 (germline): SNHLY, FYNNEI. The CDR3 has 15 amino acids. CDR3: CASRGRISSKEEQFF. Written as DNA, the CDR3 is TGTGCCAGCAGGGGACGAATTTCCTCTAAGGAGGAGCAGTTCTTC.

This clonotype was detected only a few times. The V call is TRBV7-3, the J call TRBJ2-1; 9 bases line up with TRBD2. The CDR3 has 16 amino acids. In germline, CDR1 is SGHTA, CDR2 FQGTGA. V was pared by 5 bases and J by 4 bases, with 9 bases of the junction left unmatched. The CDR3 DNA follows: TGTGCCAGCAGCCCTTTAGCGGGAGCCCTTTACAATGAGCAGTTCTTC. This encodes CASSPLAGALYNEQFF.

V is TRBV7-6 and J is TRBJ1-2; possible D gene TRBD1, 5 bases. The CDR3 covers 13 residues. The V and J ends lost 6 bases and 4 bases respectively, with 12 bases between them. Germline CDR1 is SGHVS and CDR2 is FNYEAQ. The CDR3 region is CASRPLTVYGYTF. In nucleotides, the CDR3 is TGTGCCAGCAGACCATTGACAGTCTATGGCTACACCTTC.

This clonotype has just a few counts. The V call is TRBV10-3, the J call TRBJ1-6; D uncertain. Germline V gene sequence: CDR1 ENHRY, CDR2 SYGVKD. The CDR3 has 15 amino acids. V lost 2 bases and J lost 7, with 12 bases in between. CDR3 loop: CAISEAGSGNSPLHF. The CDR3 DNA reads TGTGCCATCAGTGAGGCGGGGTCGGGGAATTCACCCCTCCACTTT.

This clonotype was recorded many times. The gene calls are TRBV29-1 and TRBJ1-1; unclear D gene. Germline assignment: CDR1 SQVTM and CDR2 ANQGSEA. Deletions cut 4 bases from V and 0 bases from J, with 6 bases between. The CDR3 is 12 residues long. Here the CDR3 reads CSVVNLNTEAFF. CDR3 nucleotides: TGCAGCGTTGTGAACCTGAACACTGAAGCTTTCTTT.

This clonotype was recorded at least ten times. This chain uses TRBV28 with TRBJ2-3; 8 bases match TRBD1. Germline CDR1 is MDHEN and CDR2 is SYDVKM. This CDR3 comprises 14 residues. V trimming: 5 bases; J trimming: 4 bases; junction bases outside the gene matches: 5. Written as DNA, the CDR3 is TGTGCCAGCAGTCCAGGGGGCCCCCCAGATACGCAGTATTTT. Its protein product is CASSPGGPPDTQYF.

This clonotype has ten or more counts. This chain uses TRBV13 with TRBJ2-2, with 10 bases aligning to TRBD2. V lost 5 bases and J lost 5; bases outside the gene matches: 5. This CDR3 is 15 amino acids long. Germline-derived CDR1 and CDR2 are PRHDT and FYEKMQ (reference sequence). The CDR3 DNA sequence: TGTGCCAGCAGCCCTAGCGGGAGATTTACCGGGGAGCTGTTTTTT. It codes for CASSPSGRFTGELFF.

J is TRBJ2-1 and V is TRBV27, with TRBD1 as a possible D gene (5 bases). CDR3 size: 16 residues. Trimming stripped 4 bases from V and 2 bases from J, with 15 bases between. Germline loops: CDR1 MNHEY, CDR2 SMNVEV (reference sequence). The CDR3 sequence: CASSSTGSSPYNEQFF. CDR3 coding DNA: TGTGCCAGCAGTTCTACAGGAAGTAGCCCCTACAATGAGCAGTTCTTC.

This clonotype has a handful of counts. This chain connects TRBV5-1 to TRBJ1-4; the D is unclear. This CDR3 is 11 amino acids long. V was cut by 5 bases and J by 5 bases, with 4 bases left in between. Germline V gene data show CDR1 as SGHRS and CDR2 as YFSETQ. The CDR3 region is CASRLNEKLFF. For the CDR3, the DNA is TGCGCCAGCAGATTGAATGAAAAACTGTTTTTT.

This clonotype was counted between two and nine times. V is TRBV29-1 and J is TRBJ2-7; no clear D. Trimming took 0 bases from V and 4 from J, leaving 10 bases between them. Per the germline V gene, CDR1 is SQVTM and CDR2 is ANQGSEA. The CDR3 spans 13 residues. The CDR3 DNA reads TGCAGCGTTGAAGATGGAGACATGTACGAGCAGTACTTC. Amino acid sequence: CSVEDGDMYEQYF.

Many counts were recorded for this clonotype. The chain has TRBV21-1 and TRBJ2-7; TRBD1 is the table's D call and was not checked against the DNA. TRBV21-1 constitutes a pseudogene. The CDR3 runs to 14 residues. In DNA form, the CDR3 reads TGTGCCAGCAGCCCTTCGGACAGGTTGTACGAGCAGTACTTC. Translation: CASSPSDRLYEQYF.

This clonotype occurred many times. The chain links TRBV13 to TRBJ2-5; 11 bases are a match to TRBD2. The CDR3 length is 16 residues. The J segment lost 1 base and the V segment lost 1 base, leaving 2 bases of the junction unmatched. The germline CDR1 and CDR2 sequences are PRHDT and FYEKMQ (reference sequence). This CDR3 reads CASSLVGTSGQETQYF. The CDR3 coding sequence is TGTGCCAGCAGCTTAGTGGGGACTAGCGGCCAAGAGACCCAGTACTTC.

This clonotype was counted many times. The chain is built from TRBV5-5 and TRBJ1-1; TRBD1 might be the D (5 bases). CDR3 length equals 15 residues. Trimming left V 6 bases short and J 4 bases short, with 19 bases between. Germline V CDR1 and CDR2: SGHKS, YYEKEE (reference sequence). This CDR3 is CASTTAEGIGTEAFF. The CDR3, as DNA: TGTGCCAGCACAACGGCGGAGGGGATCGGCACTGAAGCTTTCTTT.

This clonotype was seen more than once but under ten times. The CDR3 region has the DNA TGTGCCAGCAGCTTAGGGGGCGGCCTGGGCACTGAAGCTTTCTTT. Its protein product is CASSLGGGLGTEAFF. This chain links TRBV7-2 with TRBJ1-1, with D perhaps TRBD1 (5 bases). Germline V gene sequence: CDR1 SGHTA, CDR2 FQGNSA. Trimming removed 1 base at V and 4 bases at J, with 13 bases between. The CDR3 has 15 amino acids.

This clonotype was picked up many times. The V call is TRBV30, the J call TRBJ2-3, with 7 bases lining up with TRBD1. Germline V gene lookup returns CDR1 GTSNPN and CDR2 SVGIG (reference sequence). The CDR3 is 14 residues long. Trimming cost V 1 base and J 1 base; bases outside gene matches: 2. The CDR3 bases are TGTGCCTGGAGTGAAGGGGGCGGCACAGATACGCAGTATTTT. This encodes CAWSEGGGTDTQYF.

This clonotype came up many times. This rearrangement joins TRBV7-9 to TRBJ2-3; D not resolved. The ends were cut back, 4 bases at V and 6 bases at J, with 11 bases in the middle. CDR3 length: 13 residues. Germline V gives CDR1 SEHNR, CDR2 FQNEAQ (reference sequence). CDR3 sequence (DNA): TGTGCCAGCAGCTCGACTCGCCCTGATACGCAGTATTTT. As protein: CASSSTRPDTQYF.

V usage is TRBV6-2 or TRBV6-3 and J usage is TRBJ1-4; tentatively, D is TRBD1 (5 bases). This CDR3 has 14 amino acids. Germline V CDR1 and CDR2: MNHEY, SVGEGT. The V and J ends lost 7 bases and 10 bases respectively, with 19 bases between them. The CDR3 coding sequence is TGTGCCAGCATCGGGGACGGCTTGAGAGGAAAACTGTTTTTT. Translated: CASIGDGLRGKLFF.